What follows describes a single T cell receptor (beta chain). A TCRbeta library incorporating unique molecular identifiers was prepared. MiXCR was run by TCRdb on the PCR reads, yielding one entry per CDR3 protein. This sample has roughly 610,000 distinct CDR3 sequences, with roughly a tenth found just once. These data are taken from a study of T-cell reconstitution after alpha-beta-depleted transplantation in children. The ends lost 6 bases at V and 5 bases at J; junction bases unmatched: 11. The CDR3 has 15 amino acids. CDR1 is SGHRS, CDR2 YFSETQ, per germline. This chain uses TRBV5-1 with TRBJ2-3; 8 positions agree with TRBD2. The TCR sequence derives from a human donor who donated a stem cell graft to a child with acute myeloid leukemia. Sequenced here: PBMCs from the stem cell graft donor, sampled from the stem cell graft. CDR3 in DNA: TGCGCCAGCATCTTCCTAAGCGGGAGTTTAGATACGCAGTATTTT. Translating gives CASIFLSGSLDTQYF.